Listed here are 28 T cell receptor beta chains from one sample, sequenced in a study of blood T cell repertoires in COVID-19. Sequenced by immunoSEQ multiplex PCR; TCRdb stores in-frame clones only, minus some. The sample has about 260,000 clones; almost 85% are singletons. Material: peripheral blood. Every receptor here comes from a woman of 80 years or more with acute or convalescent COVID-19.

V and J are TRBV7-8 and TRBJ1-3; 7 positions agree with TRBD1. The CDR3 totals 15 residues. Germline V CDR1 and CDR2: SGHVS, FQNEAQ. V was pared by 5 bases and J by 0 bases, with 4 bases of the junction left unmatched. CDR3 DNA: TGTGCCAGCAGCCCAGACAGGGCCTCTGGAAACACCATATATTTT. It yields the protein CASSPDRASGNTIYF.

The chain uses TRBV7-2 and TRBJ1-1; a weak D match, TRBD1 (5 bases). The germline CDR1 and CDR2 sequences are SGHTA and FQGNSA. The germline V and J ends were trimmed by 5 bases and 2 bases, with 15 bases remaining between them. This CDR3 spans 15 amino acids. In DNA form, the CDR3 reads TGTGCCAGCAGCATCGATTCCGGGACTAACACTGAAGCTTTCTTT. Its translation: CASSIDSGTNTEAFF.

V gene TRBV19 combines with J gene TRBJ1-2; maybe TRBD1 (6 bases). The CDR3 has 17 amino acids. V dropped 3 bases and J dropped 4 bases, with 21 bases sitting between them. Germline V gene sequence: CDR1 LNHDA, CDR2 SQIVND (reference sequence). The CDR3 region is CASSIQQGPSPLYGYTF. As DNA, the CDR3 is TGTGCCAGTAGTATCCAGCAGGGGCCGAGCCCTCTCTATGGCTACACCTTC.

V and J are TRBV18 and TRBJ2-6; D ambiguous. There are 15 residues in the CDR3. In germline, CDR1 is KGHSH, CDR2 LQKENI. Trimming removed 5 bases from V and 0 bases from J, with 8 bases in between. In DNA, the CDR3 is TGTGCCAGCTCATCCGGTGGCTCTGGGGCCAACGTCCTGACTTTC. This sequence encodes CASSSGGSGANVLTF.

A few counts support this clone. The rearrangement uses TRBV7-6 and TRBJ2-1; weak D call: TRBD1 (6 bases). This CDR3 has 15 residues. Trimming left V 4 bases short and J 7 bases short, with 17 bases between. CDR1 is SGHVS, CDR2 FNYEAQ, per germline. CDR3 residues: CASSSNRVDGNEQFF. The CDR3 nucleotides read TGTGCCAGCAGCTCGAACAGGGTAGATGGGAATGAGCAGTTCTTC.

The CDR3 DNA reads as TGTGCCAGCAGCCCAGGGACAGCGAACGAGCAGTACTTC. It codes for CASSPGTANEQYF. This chain links TRBV5-4 with TRBJ2-7, with 7 positions matching TRBD1. Germline V gene data show CDR1 as SGHNT and CDR2 as YYREEE (reference sequence). J gave up 5 bases and V 4 bases, and 6 bases lay outside the gene matches. The CDR3 extends over 13 amino acids. Complete variable domain (other parts from reference TRBV5-4 and TRBJ2-7): ETGVTQSPTHLIKTRGQQVTLRCSSQSGHNTVSWYQQALGQGPQFIFQYYREEENGRGNFPPRFSGLQFPNYSSELNVNALELDDSALYLCASSPGTANEQYFGPGTRLTVT.

J is TRBJ1-4 and V is TRBV5-1; possibly TRBD1 for D (6 bases). This CDR3 is 16 amino acids long. Germline-derived CDR1 and CDR2 are SGHRS and YFSETQ. Trimming removed 0 bases at V and 2 bases at J, with 11 bases between. The CDR3 coding sequence is TGCGCCAGCAGCTTGGTTGGGGGGGCGACTAATGAAAAACTGTTTTTT. Amino acids: CASSLVGGATNEKLFF.

This clone was seen only a few times. The chain recombines TRBV10-3 with TRBJ1-2, with 7 bases fitting TRBD1. The V segment lost 4 bases and the J segment 9 bases; nucleotides outside the gene matches: 5. Germline values: CDR1 ENHRY, CDR2 SYGVKD. This CDR3 has 12 amino acids. CDR3 residues: CAISGTGRSYTF. DNA for the CDR3: TGTGCCATCAGTGGGACAGGCCGAAGCTACACCTTC.

This clone was found a few times. The V and J genes are TRBV5-4 and TRBJ2-2; 7 bases line up with TRBD2. Germline-derived CDR1 and CDR2 are SGHNT and YYREEE (reference sequence). V was pared by 2 bases and J by 5 bases, with 9 bases of the junction left unmatched. CDR3 length: 16 residues. The CDR3 nucleotides are TGTGCCAGCAGCTTTAAGCGGGGAGGTGGGACCGGGGAGCTGTTTTTT. Translating gives CASSFKRGGGTGELFF.

With respect to this clone: At the DNA level, this CDR3 is encoded by other sequences in the same sample as well. V is TRBV2 and J is TRBJ2-7, with 7 bases aligning to TRBD1. Trimming took 2 bases from V and 3 from J; bases not matched to a gene: 4. Germline CDR1 is SNHLY and CDR2 is FYNNEI. The CDR3 covers 14 residues. CDR3 loop: CASSEQGEGYEQYF. Here the CDR3 DNA reads TGTGCCAGCAGTGAACAGGGGGAAGGCTACGAGCAGTACTTC.

The chain employs TRBV19 and TRBJ2-1; 7 bases map to TRBD1. Germline V lookup: CDR1 LNHDA, CDR2 SQIVND (reference sequence). The CDR3 extends over 13 amino acids. The ends lost 4 bases at V and 6 bases at J; junction bases unmatched: 3. Here the CDR3 reads CASSSTGVNEQFF. The DNA of the CDR3 is TGTGCCAGTAGTAGCACAGGGGTCAATGAGCAGTTCTTC.

The rearrangement joins TRBV15 to TRBJ1-5; no clear D. Germline CDR1 and CDR2: LNHNV and YYDKDF (reference sequence). This CDR3 spans 14 amino acids. Trimming removed 4 bases from V and 0 bases from J, with 7 bases in between. The DNA of the CDR3 is TGTGCCACCAGCACGGGTTATAGCAATCAGCCCCAGCATTTT. As protein: CATSTGYSNQPQHF.

The V gene is TRBV28, the J gene TRBJ1-5; D not resolved. Trimming stripped 4 bases from V and 10 bases from J, with 11 bases between. The CDR3 is 12 amino acids. CDR1 is MDHEN and CDR2 is SYDVKM in the germline V gene. CDR3 bases: TGTGCCAGCAGTTCAGGCTTTCTTCCCCAGCATTTT. Translated: CASSSGFLPQHF.

As regards this clone: The junction does not match germline at one end; this may be a read error. The J gene is TRBJ2-7, the V gene TRBV7-7; D perhaps matches TRBD1 (6 bases). Germline V gene data show CDR1 as SSHAT and CDR2 as FNYEAQ (reference sequence). The CDR3 consists of 13 residues. CDR3 in amino acids: CASRATGTYEQYF. CDR3 DNA sequence: TGTGCTAGCAGAGCCACAGGGACCTACGAGCAGTACTTC.

V gene TRBV5-1 combines with J gene TRBJ1-5; D is uncertain. The CDR3 has 14 residues. V lost 0 bases and J lost 5, with 9 bases in between. The germline V gene has CDR1 SGHRS and CDR2 YFSETQ. The chain's CDR3 is CASSLGGLDQPQHF. Written as DNA, the CDR3 is TGCGCCAGCAGCTTGGGAGGTTTGGATCAGCCCCAGCATTTT.

The chain couples TRBV9 to TRBJ2-7; a possible D gene is TRBD2 (6 bases). This CDR3 is built from 15 residues. The V and J ends lost 4 bases and 0 bases respectively, with 14 bases between them. The germline CDR1 and CDR2 sequences are SGDLS and YYNGEE. In DNA, the CDR3 is TGTGCCAGCAGCCCCTTAGCGGTTAGCTCCTACGAGCAGTACTTC. This codes for CASSPLAVSSYEQYF.

The rearrangement joins TRBV28 to TRBJ1-2; D is possibly TRBD1 (5 bases). Germline V CDR1 and CDR2: MDHEN, SYDVKM. Between the trimmed V and J ends, which lost 4 bases and 4 bases, there was a span of 16 bases. The CDR3 is 15 residues long. CDR3 loop: CASSSFQGQLYGYTF. In DNA form, the CDR3 reads TGTGCCAGCAGTTCATTTCAGGGTCAACTCTATGGCTACACCTTC.

The chain combines TRBV7-2 with TRBJ2-1; tentative D call: TRBD2 (6 bases). The CDR3 has 15 residues. The V end lost 0 bases, the J end lost 0 bases, and 6 bases lay between the germline ends. Germline V CDR1 and CDR2: SGHTA, FQGNSA. CDR3 protein: CASSLARDSYNEQFF. In DNA form, the CDR3 reads TGTGCCAGCAGCTTAGCGCGGGACTCCTACAATGAGCAGTTCTTC.

This clone appeared once. The rearrangement links TRBV6-1 to TRBJ2-6; D gene ambiguous. The germline CDR1 and CDR2 sequences are MNHNS and SASEGT. Trimming cost V 3 bases and J 0 bases, with 6 bases left between them. This CDR3 has 15 amino acids. CDR3 bases: TGTGCCAGCAGTGATCGGTTCTCTGGGGCCAACGTCCTGACTTTC. This codes for CASSDRFSGANVLTF.

V and J are TRBV2 and TRBJ2-1; the match to TRBD2 covers 13 bases. Germline lookup yields CDR1 SNHLY and CDR2 FYNNEI. This CDR3 is built from 19 residues. Unmatched junction bases numbered 16, after V lost 7 bases and J lost 4 bases. The CDR3, as DNA: TGTGCCAGCAAACCAGCAGGGCATGGGACTAGCGGGACGTACAATGAGCAGTTCTTC. Translation gives CASKPAGHGTSGTYNEQFF.

V usage is TRBV25-1 and J usage is TRBJ2-1; D perhaps matches TRBD2 (5 bases). V lost 7 bases and J lost 6, with 10 bases in between. The germline V gene has CDR1 MGHDK and CDR2 SYGVNS. CDR3 length: 12 amino acids. CDR3: CASNTRLNEQFF. CDR3 DNA sequence: TGTGCCAGCAACACTAGACTCAATGAGCAGTTCTTC.

The CDR3 loop is CASSPGGGLNSPLHF. CDR3 bases: TGTGCCAGCAGCCCAGGGGGCGGCCTTAATTCACCCCTCCACTTT. This chain connects TRBV5-4 to TRBJ1-6; 8 bases agree with TRBD1. Unmatched junction bases numbered 6, after V lost 4 bases and J lost 6 bases. CDR3 length: 15 residues. CDR1 is SGHNT, CDR2 YYREEE, per germline (reference sequence).

This rearrangement joins TRBV9 to TRBJ1-6; D call uncertain. CDR1 is SGDLS and CDR2 is YYNGEE in the germline V gene. The CDR3 is made up of 15 amino acids. Trimming removed 1 base at V and 0 bases at J, with 5 bases between. The CDR3 DNA sequence: TGTGCCAGCAGCGTAACAGACTCCTATAATTCACCCCTCCACTTT. Translating gives CASSVTDSYNSPLHF.

This chain joins TRBV14 and TRBJ1-3, with a weak D call TRBD1 (6 bases). The CDR3 has 15 amino acids. From germline, CDR1 is SGHDN and CDR2 FVKESK. Between the trimmed V and J ends, which lost 1 base and 0 bases, there was a span of 7 bases. CDR3 DNA sequence: TGTGCCAGCAGCCAAGCACAGGGCTCTGGAAACACCATATATTTT. Translated: CASSQAQGSGNTIYF.

The CDR3 is CASSYSSGGSSPYEQYF. The CDR3 bases are TGTGCCAGCAGTTATTCTAGCGGGGGGTCCTCACCCTACGAGCAGTACTTC. The chain combines TRBV6-2 or TRBV6-3 with TRBJ2-7; 11 nucleotides match TRBD2. Per the germline V gene, CDR1 is MNHEY and CDR2 is SVGEGT. V trimming: 3 bases; J trimming: 2 bases; junction bases outside the gene matches: 9. CDR3 length: 17 residues.

This clone was seen only once. The chain has TRBV4-3 and TRBJ1-3; possible D gene TRBD1, 6 bases. V lost 1 base to trimming and J lost 1 base, with 14 bases between them. CDR1 is LGHNA, CDR2 YSLEER, per germline. This CDR3 contains 17 residues. The CDR3 loop reads CASSQGRTGLSGNTIYF. The CDR3 DNA follows: TGCGCCAGCAGCCAAGGAAGAACAGGGCTGTCTGGAAACACCATATATTTT.

V usage is TRBV24-1 and J usage is TRBJ2-3; possibly TRBD1 for D (5 bases). The CDR3 length is 15 residues. Trimming took off 9 bases at V and 3 bases at J, with 18 bases between the two ends. The V gene's germline CDR1 is KGHDR and CDR2 SFDVKD. DNA of the CDR3: TGTGCCACCCACTTAGGGCAGGGTCGAACAGATACGCAGTATTTT. Translated: CATHLGQGRTDTQYF.

The chain links TRBV7-6 to TRBJ1-3, with D perhaps TRBD1 (5 bases). The length of the CDR3 is 15 residues. The V gene lost 1 base and the J gene lost 2 bases, with 9 bases spanning the gap. CDR1 and CDR2 (germline): SGHVS, FNYEAQ. The CDR3 DNA is TGTGCCAGCAGCTTAGGCCCAGGGACTGGAAACACCATATATTTT. Translation: CASSLGPGTGNTIYF.